This T cell receptor (beta chain) was observed in a study of CD8+ T cells in alopecia areata (dated by TCRdb to between 2018 and 2020). Regarding the study in general: Treated patients were enrolled in an open-label pilot trial of oral tofacitinib at 5 to 10 mg twice daily for moderate-to-severe alopecia areata. Human TCRbeta sequencing covered scalp tissue and sorted CD4+ and CD8+ peripheral blood T cells from patchy and totalis/universalis alopecia areata patients and healthy controls. Tofacitinib was given for 6 to 18 months, followed by 6 months of follow-up off drug to assess delayed response and recurrence. RNA came from the PAXgene miRNA kit for fixed scalp, the miRNeasy kit for PBMCs, and the RNeasy kit for mouse skin. Amplification of TCRbeta CDR3 regions was done by immunoSEQ multiplex PCR using 35 Vbeta forward primers and 13 Jbeta reverse primers. In treated patients, disease severity was measured using the SALT score, which gives the percentage of scalp surface area affected. Biopsies were taken from tofacitinib-treated patients at baseline and again at 4 and 24 weeks into treatment, and several of those patients also had a later scalp biopsy. Clonality in the scalp was compared among normal scalp (n=4), patchy alopecia areata scalp (n=8), and alopecia totalis/universalis scalp (n=8). In both human patients and the C3H/HeJ mouse model, the study applied high-throughput TCRbeta sequencing to look at T cell clonal expansion in alopecia areata.

The CDR3, cysteine through phenylalanine, is 14 amino acids long. This entry keeps only the CDR3 DNA: 42 bases, framed from base 1. The germline V gene supplies CDR1 MDHEN and CDR2 SYDVKM. The junction shows trimming of 3 bases on V and 3 bases on J, plus 9 bases between the germline ends. The method was the immunoSEQ multiplex PCR assay. RNA was extracted from all samples and reverse transcribed into cDNA as template for TCR sequencing. SuperScript III was used to make first-strand cDNA, primed with a 2:1 mix of oligo-dT and random hexamers. Amplification bias was assessed with a synthetic immune receptor repertoire, and residual bias was removed computationally. Regarding the original processing steps: Raw reads were preprocessed to remove errors, and CDR3 was defined according to IMGT conventions as the region from the conserved cysteine to phenylalanine. To get clonality, Shannon entropy was normalized by log2 of the number of productive unique TCRs and the result was subtracted from 1. Whether each scalp clone was CD4 or CD8 was inferred by checking scalp TCRbeta sequences against the CD4 and CD8 repertoires from sorted blood. What TCRdb holds here is the immuneACCESS table cut down to in-frame rearrangements. Part of the clones is not present; checked against another copy, under half of the missing clones reflect an unresolved V gene, and the others are unexplained. V, J and clone size reflect that table, while D and trimming were determined from the DNA. This sample has about 200,000 clones in its table, and roughly 60% of those were observed once. The biggest ten clones account for about 0.94% of the sample.

As concerns this clone: The antigen it recognizes is unknown. No much larger clone is present one base from it, and per-base qualities are unavailable.

Points the paper makes about the study in general: With tofacitinib, both scalp clonality and the number of expanded CD8+ clones among the top 100 scalp clones went down significantly. Scalp TCR repertoire analysis is complicated because resident alphabeta T cells in normal human skin are also sequenced, whereas mouse skin is dominated by gammadelta T cells. The treated cohort was small, with a single nonresponder, so links between baseline CD8+ expansion and response need larger studies. TCR sequences shared between patients were less clear than in mice, possibly partly because of HLA diversity in the patient population. Many expanded lesional clones were found to persist in scalp and blood during tofacitinib treatment, and relapse after treatment cessation may be partly explained by this persistence. Lesional scalp, especially in alopecia totalis/universalis, showed higher clonality and more expanded CD8+ clones than normal scalp, suggesting antigenic drive.

This specimen's time point label, per the study, means: less than 30 weeks on oral tofacitinib. Per the publication, the treatment or condition label means: oral pan-JAK inhibitor, 5-10 mg twice daily. From alopecia areata patients, peripheral blood was collected along with lesional scalp punch biopsies. PBMCs were isolated by density centrifugation and stained for CD3, CD4 and CD8, after which CD4+ and CD8+ T cells were sorted on a FACSAria. The chain is made from TRBV28 and TRBJ1-5, with the D gene not clear enough to name. The sequencing used CD4+ T cells sorted from blood, collected at week 24, from a patient treated with tofacitinib. This TCR derives from a human donor with alopecia areata. The CDR3 has the sequence CASSFRQNNQPQHF. The sequence in DNA is TGTGCCAGCAGTTTCCGGCAGAACAATCAGCCCCAGCATTTT.